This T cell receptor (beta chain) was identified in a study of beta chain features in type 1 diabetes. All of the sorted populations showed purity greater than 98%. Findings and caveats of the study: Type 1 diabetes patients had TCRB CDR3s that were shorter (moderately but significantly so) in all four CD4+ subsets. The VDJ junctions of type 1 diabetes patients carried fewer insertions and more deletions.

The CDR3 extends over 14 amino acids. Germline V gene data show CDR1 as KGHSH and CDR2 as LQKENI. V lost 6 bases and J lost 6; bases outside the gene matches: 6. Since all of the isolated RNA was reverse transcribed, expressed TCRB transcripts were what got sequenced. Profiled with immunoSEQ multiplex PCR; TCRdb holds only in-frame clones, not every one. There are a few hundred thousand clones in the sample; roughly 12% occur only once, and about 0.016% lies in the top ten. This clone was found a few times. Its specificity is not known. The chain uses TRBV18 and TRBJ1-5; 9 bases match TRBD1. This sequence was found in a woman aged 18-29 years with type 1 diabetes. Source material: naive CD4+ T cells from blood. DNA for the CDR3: TGTGCCAGCTCGCCCGGACAGGGGAGTCAGCCCCAGCATTTT. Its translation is CASSPGQGSQPQHF.